The 10 T cell receptor beta chains given below trace back to one sample, sequenced in a study of blood T cell repertoires in COVID-19. Generated by immunoSEQ multiplex PCR, the TCRdb table keeps only in-frame clones and is missing some. The sample holds hundreds of thousands of clones, approximately 91% seen once. The specimen was PBMCs or T cells enriched from blood (not recorded which). The receptors were gathered from a woman aged 40 to 50 who had recovered from COVID-19.

The chain recombines TRBV4-1 with TRBJ2-7, with no clear D. V lost 3 bases to trimming and J lost 6 bases, with 6 bases between them. The CDR3 consists of 11 residues. Germline V CDR1 and CDR2: MGHRA, YSYEKL. The CDR3: CASSQASEQYF. The CDR3 nucleotides are TGCGCCAGCAGCCAGGCCAGCGAGCAGTACTTC.

This rearrangement joins TRBV19 to TRBJ2-3; TRBD1 aligns across 8 bases. Trimming took 7 bases from V and 3 from J; bases not matched to a gene: 6. The germline V gene encodes CDR1 LNHDA and CDR2 SQIVND (reference sequence). This CDR3 has 14 amino acids. The CDR3 DNA reads as TGTGCCAGTACCCCCGACAGGGGAACAGATACGCAGTATTTT. Translated, it gives CASTPDRGTDTQYF.

The CDR3 DNA reads as TGTGCCAGCAGTTTGACAGGGGGGACGGGCAATCAGCCCCAGCATTTT. Its protein is CASSLTGGTGNQPQHF. The chain combines TRBV6-2 or TRBV6-3 with TRBJ1-5; 9 nucleotides line up with TRBD1. The CDR3 sequence is 16 residues long. After removal of 4 bases from V and 2 bases from J, the junction contained 6 bases not matched to a gene. The V gene's germline CDR1 is MNHEY and CDR2 SVGEGT.

CDR3 protein: CAIRSDRNTGELFF. The DNA of the CDR3 is TGTGCCATCAGATCGGACAGGAACACCGGGGAGCTGTTTTTT. The chain couples TRBV10-3 to TRBJ2-2; weak D call: TRBD1 (6 bases). CDR3 length: 14 residues. Trimming pared 6 bases from V and 1 base from J, leaving 9 bases between. Germline lookup yields CDR1 ENHRY and CDR2 SYGVKD.

The chain recombines TRBV3-1 (or the pseudogene TRBV3-2) with TRBJ1-1; unclear D gene. The ends were cut back, 2 bases at V and 3 bases at J, with 10 bases in the middle. CDR3 size: 14 residues. Germline CDR1 is LGHDT and CDR2 is YNNKEL (reference sequence). Written as DNA, the CDR3 is TGTGCCAGCAGCCAAACGCTCCAGGACACTGAAGCTTTCTTT. Translating it yields CASSQTLQDTEAFF.

The chain joins TRBV7-2 to TRBJ2-7, with 14 bases aligning to TRBD2. The length of the CDR3 is 16 residues. Germline CDR1 reads SGHTA; CDR2 reads FQGNSA. Trimming at V came to 5 bases and at J to 1 base, leaving 4 bases not matched to a gene. Written as DNA, the CDR3 is TGTGCCAGCAGCCCGAGGACTAGCGGGGGGTCCTACGAGCAGTACTTC. This gives the protein CASSPRTSGGSYEQYF. The whole variable domain, remainder taken from reference TRBV7-2 and TRBJ2-7, is GAGVSQSPSNKVTEKGKDVELRCDPISGHTALYWYRQSLGQGLEFLIYFQGNSAPDKSGLPSDRFSAERTGGSVSTLTIQRTQQEDSAVYLCASSPRTSGGSYEQYFGPGTRLTVT.

This clone has only a few counts. The chain combines TRBV29-1 with TRBJ2-2, with TRBD1 as a possible D gene (6 bases). This CDR3 comprises 12 residues. Germline V lookup: CDR1 SQVTM, CDR2 ANQGSEA. V lost 6 bases and J 7 bases, leaving 12 bases between the germline ends. This CDR3 is CSVARGIGELFF. CDR3 sequence (DNA): TGCAGCGTCGCCAGGGGTATCGGGGAGCTGTTTTTT.

The rearrangement joins TRBV18 to TRBJ1-5; weak D call: TRBD1 (5 bases). This CDR3 comprises 13 residues. Looked up from germline, CDR1 is KGHSH and CDR2 is LQKENI. Trimming removed 2 bases at V and 6 bases at J, with 8 bases between. CDR3 coding DNA: TGTGCCAGCTCACCAACAGGAACTCAGCCCCAGCATTTT. It translates to CASSPTGTQPQHF.

The genes are TRBV11-2 and TRBJ1-5; D gene ambiguous. The CDR3 has 15 amino acids. Germline-derived CDR1 and CDR2 are SGHAT and FQNNGV. The ends were cut back, 1 base at V and 2 bases at J, with 9 bases in the middle. CDR3 in amino acids: CASSLAGDRNQPQHF. The CDR3 DNA reads as TGTGCCAGCAGCTTAGCCGGGGATCGCAATCAGCCCCAGCATTTT.

J is TRBJ2-7 and V is TRBV4-2; D not certain. V gave up 3 bases and J gave up 2 bases, with 17 bases separating them. This CDR3 has 16 amino acids. From germline, CDR1 is LGHNA and CDR2 YNFKEQ. CDR3 residues: CASSQAEGPTTYEQYF. CDR3 bases: TGTGCCAGCAGCCAGGCCGAAGGCCCAACTACCTACGAGCAGTACTTC.